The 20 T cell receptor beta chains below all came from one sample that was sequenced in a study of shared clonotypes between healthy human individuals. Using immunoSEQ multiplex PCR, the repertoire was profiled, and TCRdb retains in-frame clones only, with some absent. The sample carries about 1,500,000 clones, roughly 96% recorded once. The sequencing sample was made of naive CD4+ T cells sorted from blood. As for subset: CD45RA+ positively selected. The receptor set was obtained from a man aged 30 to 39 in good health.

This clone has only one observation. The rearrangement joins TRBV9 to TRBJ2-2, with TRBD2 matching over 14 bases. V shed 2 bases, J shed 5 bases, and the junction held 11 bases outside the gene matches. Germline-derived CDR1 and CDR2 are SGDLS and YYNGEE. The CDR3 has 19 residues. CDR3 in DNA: TGTGCCAGCAGCGTCATAGGGACTAGCGGGAGTGGGAGGACCGGGGAGCTGTTTTTT. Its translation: CASSVIGTSGSGRTGELFF.

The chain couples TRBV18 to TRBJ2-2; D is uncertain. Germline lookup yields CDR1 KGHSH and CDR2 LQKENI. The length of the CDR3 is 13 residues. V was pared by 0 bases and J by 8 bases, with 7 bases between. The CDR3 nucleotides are TGTGCCAGCTCACCACCTATGACGGGGGAGCTGTTTTTT. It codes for CASSPPMTGELFF.

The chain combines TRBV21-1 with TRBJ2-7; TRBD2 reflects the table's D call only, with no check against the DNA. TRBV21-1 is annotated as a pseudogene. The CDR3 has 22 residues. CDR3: CASSKGPDRPGVSSTGIYEQYF. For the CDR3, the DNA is TGTGCCAGCAGCAAAGGGCCAGACAGACCGGGGGTCAGTTCTACGGGGATCTACGAGCAGTACTTC.

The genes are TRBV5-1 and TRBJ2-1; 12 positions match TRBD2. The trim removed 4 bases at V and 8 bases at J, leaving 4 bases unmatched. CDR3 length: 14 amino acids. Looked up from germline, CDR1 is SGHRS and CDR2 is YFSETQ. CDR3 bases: TGCGCCAGCAGCCCGACTAGCGGGAGCGATGAGCAGTTCTTC. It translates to CASSPTSGSDEQFF.

CDR3 sequence (DNA): TGTGCCAGCAGCTTCTCAGGTTCGACTAACTATGGCTACACCTTC. Protein: CASSFSGSTNYGYTF. The V and J genes are TRBV11-2 and TRBJ1-2; unclear D gene. CDR1 is SGHAT and CDR2 is FQNNGV in the germline V gene. The CDR3 totals 15 residues. Trimming took 3 bases from V and 0 from J, leaving 11 bases between them.

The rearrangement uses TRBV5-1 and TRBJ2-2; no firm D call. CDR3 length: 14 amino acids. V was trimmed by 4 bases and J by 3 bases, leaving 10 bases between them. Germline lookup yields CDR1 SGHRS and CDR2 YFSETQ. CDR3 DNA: TGCGCCAGCAGCCCAACTTTAGACACCGGGGAGCTGTTTTTT. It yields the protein CASSPTLDTGELFF.

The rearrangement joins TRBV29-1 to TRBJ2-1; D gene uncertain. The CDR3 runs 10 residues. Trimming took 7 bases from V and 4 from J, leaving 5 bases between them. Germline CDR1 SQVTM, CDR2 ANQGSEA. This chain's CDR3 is CSGLYNEQFF. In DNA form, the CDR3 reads TGCAGCGGCCTATACAATGAGCAGTTCTTC.

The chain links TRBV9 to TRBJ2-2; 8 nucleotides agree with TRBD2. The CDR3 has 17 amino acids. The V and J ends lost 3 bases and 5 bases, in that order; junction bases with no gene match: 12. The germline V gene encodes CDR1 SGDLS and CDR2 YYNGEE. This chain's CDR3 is CASSASRGLVTTGELFF. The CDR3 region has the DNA TGTGCCAGCAGCGCGAGCCGGGGACTAGTGACTACCGGGGAGCTGTTTTTT.

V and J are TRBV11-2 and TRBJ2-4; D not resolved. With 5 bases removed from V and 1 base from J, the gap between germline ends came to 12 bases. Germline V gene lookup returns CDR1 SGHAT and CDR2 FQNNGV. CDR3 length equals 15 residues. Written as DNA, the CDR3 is TGTGCCAGCAGCCCGTCCTTCTTGGCCAAAAACATTCAGTACTTC. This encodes CASSPSFLAKNIQYF.

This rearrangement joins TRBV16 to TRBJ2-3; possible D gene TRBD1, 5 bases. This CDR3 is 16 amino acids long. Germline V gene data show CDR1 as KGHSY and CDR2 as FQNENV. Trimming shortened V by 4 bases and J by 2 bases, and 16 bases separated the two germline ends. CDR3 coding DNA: TGTGCCAGCAGCCCAACAGGACGTCTTGCCACAGATACGCAGTATTTT. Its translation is CASSPTGRLATDTQYF.

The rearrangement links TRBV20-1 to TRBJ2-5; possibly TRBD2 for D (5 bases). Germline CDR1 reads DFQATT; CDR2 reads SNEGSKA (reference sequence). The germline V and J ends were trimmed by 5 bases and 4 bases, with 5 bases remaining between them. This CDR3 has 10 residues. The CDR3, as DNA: TGCAGTGCTGGGAGAGAGACCCAGTACTTC. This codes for CSAGRETQYF.

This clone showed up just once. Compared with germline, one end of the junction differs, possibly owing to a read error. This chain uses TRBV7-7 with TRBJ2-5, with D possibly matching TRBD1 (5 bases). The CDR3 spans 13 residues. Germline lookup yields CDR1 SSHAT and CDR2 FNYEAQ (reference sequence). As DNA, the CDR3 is TGTGCTAGCAGCCTCGACAGAAAAGAGACCCAGTACTTC. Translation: CASSLDRKETQYF.

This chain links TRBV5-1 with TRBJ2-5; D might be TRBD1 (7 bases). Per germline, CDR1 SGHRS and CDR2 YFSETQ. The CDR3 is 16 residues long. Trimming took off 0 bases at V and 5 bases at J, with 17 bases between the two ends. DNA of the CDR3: TGCGCCAGCAGCTTGGTGTTAGGAGGGGGCGTGGAGACCCAGTACTTC. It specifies CASSLVLGGGVETQYF.

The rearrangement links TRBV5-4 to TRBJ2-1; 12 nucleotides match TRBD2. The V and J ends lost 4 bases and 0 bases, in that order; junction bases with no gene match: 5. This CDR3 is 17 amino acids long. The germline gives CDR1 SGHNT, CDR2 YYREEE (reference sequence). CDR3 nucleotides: TGTGCCAGCAGCCGGACTAGCGGGGCTAGCTCCTACAATGAGCAGTTCTTC. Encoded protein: CASSRTSGASSYNEQFF. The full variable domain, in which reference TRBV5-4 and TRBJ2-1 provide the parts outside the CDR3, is ETGVTQSPTHLIKTRGQQVTLRCSSQSGHNTVSWYQQALGQGPQFIFQYYREEENGRGNFPPRFSGLQFPNYSSELNVNALELDDSALYLCASSRTSGASSYNEQFFGPGTRLTVL.

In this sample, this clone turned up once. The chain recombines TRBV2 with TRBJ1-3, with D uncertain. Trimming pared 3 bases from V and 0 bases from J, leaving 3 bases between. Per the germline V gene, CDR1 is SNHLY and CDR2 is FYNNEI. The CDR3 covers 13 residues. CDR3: CASSDRSGNTIYF. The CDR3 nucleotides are TGTGCCAGCAGTGACCGCTCTGGAAACACCATATATTTT.

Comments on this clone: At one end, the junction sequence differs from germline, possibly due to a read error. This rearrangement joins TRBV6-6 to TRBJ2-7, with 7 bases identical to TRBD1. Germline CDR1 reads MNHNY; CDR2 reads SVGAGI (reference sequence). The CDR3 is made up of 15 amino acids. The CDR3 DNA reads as TGTGCCAGCAGCTACTATCCAGGGACAGCCTACGAGCAGTACTTC. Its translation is CASSYYPGTAYEQYF.

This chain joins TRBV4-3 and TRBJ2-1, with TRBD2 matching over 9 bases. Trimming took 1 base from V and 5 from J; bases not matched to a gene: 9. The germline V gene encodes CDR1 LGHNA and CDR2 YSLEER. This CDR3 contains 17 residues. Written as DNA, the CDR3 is TGCGCCAGCAGCCAAGTGGGCGGGAGGGACATCCACAATGAGCAGTTCTTC. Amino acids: CASSQVGGRDIHNEQFF.

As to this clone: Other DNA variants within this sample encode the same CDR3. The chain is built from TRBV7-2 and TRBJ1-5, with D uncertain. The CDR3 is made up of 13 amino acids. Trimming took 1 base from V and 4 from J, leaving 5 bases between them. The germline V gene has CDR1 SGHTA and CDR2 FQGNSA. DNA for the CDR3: TGTGCCAGCAGCTTAGACAGTAATCAGCCCCAGCATTTT. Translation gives CASSLDSNQPQHF.

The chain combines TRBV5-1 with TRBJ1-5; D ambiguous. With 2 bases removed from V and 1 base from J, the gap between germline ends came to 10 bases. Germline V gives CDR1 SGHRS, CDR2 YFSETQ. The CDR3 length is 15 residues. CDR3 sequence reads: CASSFIPGSNQPQHF. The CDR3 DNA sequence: TGCGCCAGCAGCTTTATCCCTGGGAGCAATCAGCCCCAGCATTTT.

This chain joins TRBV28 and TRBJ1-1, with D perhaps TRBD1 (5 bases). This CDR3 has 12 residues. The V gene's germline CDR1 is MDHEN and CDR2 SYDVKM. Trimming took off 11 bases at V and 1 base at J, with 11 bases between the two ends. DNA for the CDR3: TGTGCCTTAGGACACCCGAACACTGAAGCTTTCTTT. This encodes CALGHPNTEAFF. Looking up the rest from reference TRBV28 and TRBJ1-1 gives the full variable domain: DVKVTQSSRYLVKRTGEKVFLECVQDMDHENMFWYRQDPGLGLRLIYFSYDVKMKEKGDIPEGYSVSREKKERFSLILESASTNQTSMYLCALGHPNTEAFFGQGTRLTVV.